This T cell receptor beta chain was found in a study of blood T cell repertoires in COVID-19. The CDR3 is made up of 13 amino acids. The V end lost 2 bases, the J end lost 4 bases, and 6 bases lay between the germline ends. CDR1 and CDR2 from the germline V gene are LGHNA and YSLEER. Profiling relied on immunoSEQ multiplex PCR, and the TCRdb table lists in-frame clones only, not all of them. The sample holds 200,000 to 250,000 clones; roughly 84% are singletons and the top ten take about 5.1%. This receptor was obtained from a woman aged 60-75 years who had recovered from COVID-19. The sequencing input was peripheral blood. V gene TRBV4-3 combines with J gene TRBJ2-1; D not certain. The CDR3 nucleotides are TGCGCCAGCAGCCAAACGAGGTACAATGAGCAGTTCTTC. Translation: CASSQTRYNEQFF.